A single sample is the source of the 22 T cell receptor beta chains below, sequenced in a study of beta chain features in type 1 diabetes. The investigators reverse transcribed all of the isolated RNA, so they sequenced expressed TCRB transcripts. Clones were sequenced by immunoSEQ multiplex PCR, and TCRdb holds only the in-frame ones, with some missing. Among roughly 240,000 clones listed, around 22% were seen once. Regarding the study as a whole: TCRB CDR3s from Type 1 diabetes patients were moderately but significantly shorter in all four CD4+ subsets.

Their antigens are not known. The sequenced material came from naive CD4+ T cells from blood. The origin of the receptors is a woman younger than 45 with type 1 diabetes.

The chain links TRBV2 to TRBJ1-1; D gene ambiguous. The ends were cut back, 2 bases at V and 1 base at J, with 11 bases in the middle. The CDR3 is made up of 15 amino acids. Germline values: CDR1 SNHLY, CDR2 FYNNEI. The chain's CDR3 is CASSEWPPENTEAFF. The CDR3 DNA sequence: TGTGCCAGCAGTGAATGGCCCCCAGAGAACACTGAAGCTTTCTTT.

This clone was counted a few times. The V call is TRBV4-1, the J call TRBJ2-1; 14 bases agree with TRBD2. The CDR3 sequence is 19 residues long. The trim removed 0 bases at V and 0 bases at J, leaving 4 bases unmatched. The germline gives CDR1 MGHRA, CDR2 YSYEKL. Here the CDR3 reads CASSQEGLAGGNSYNEQFF. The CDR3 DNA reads TGCGCCAGCAGCCAAGAAGGACTAGCGGGAGGCAACTCCTACAATGAGCAGTTCTTC.

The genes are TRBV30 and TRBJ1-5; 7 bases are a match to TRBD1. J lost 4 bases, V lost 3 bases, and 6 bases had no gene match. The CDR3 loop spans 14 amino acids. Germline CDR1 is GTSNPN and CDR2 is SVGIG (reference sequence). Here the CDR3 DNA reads TGTGCCTGGAGCCAGGGACAGCCTAATCAGCCCCAGCATTTT. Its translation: CAWSQGQPNQPQHF.

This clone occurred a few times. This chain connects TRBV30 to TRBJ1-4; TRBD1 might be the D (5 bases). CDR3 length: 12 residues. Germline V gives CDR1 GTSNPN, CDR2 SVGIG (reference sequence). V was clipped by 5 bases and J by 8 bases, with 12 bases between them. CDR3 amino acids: CAWDSLGEKLFF. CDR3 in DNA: TGTGCCTGGGACAGCCTCGGGGAAAAACTGTTTTTT.

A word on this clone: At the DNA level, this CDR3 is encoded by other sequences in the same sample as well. CDR3: CASSLSTDTQYF. The CDR3 nucleotides read TGTGCCAGCAGCCTCAGCACAGATACGCAGTATTTT. The genes are TRBV2 and TRBJ2-3; D unclear. CDR1 is SNHLY and CDR2 is FYNNEI in the germline V gene. Trimming stripped 6 bases from V and 0 bases from J, with 4 bases between. The CDR3 extends over 12 amino acids.

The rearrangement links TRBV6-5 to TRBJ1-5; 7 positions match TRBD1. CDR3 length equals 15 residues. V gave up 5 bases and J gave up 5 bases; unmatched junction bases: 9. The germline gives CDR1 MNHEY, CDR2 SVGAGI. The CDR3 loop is CASSATGVPDQPQHF. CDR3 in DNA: TGTGCCAGCAGTGCCACAGGGGTCCCCGATCAGCCCCAGCATTTT.

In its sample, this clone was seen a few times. CDR3 sequence reads: CSVEDWGTGKELRGYTF. The CDR3 nucleotides are TGCAGCGTTGAAGATTGGGGGACAGGGAAGGAATTACGGGGCTACACCTTC. This rearrangement joins TRBV29-1 to TRBJ1-2; 9 nucleotides line up with TRBD1. The CDR3 spans 17 residues. Germline V CDR1 and CDR2: SQVTM, ANQGSEA. V lost 0 bases to trimming and J lost 8 bases; unmatched junction nucleotides: 16.

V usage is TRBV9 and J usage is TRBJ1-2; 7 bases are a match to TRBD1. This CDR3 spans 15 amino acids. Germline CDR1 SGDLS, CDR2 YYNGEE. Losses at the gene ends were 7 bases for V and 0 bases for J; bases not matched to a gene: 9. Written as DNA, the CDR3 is TGTGCCAGCTCACCGGGGACAGCCTCTAACTATGGCTACACCTTC. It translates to CASSPGTASNYGYTF.

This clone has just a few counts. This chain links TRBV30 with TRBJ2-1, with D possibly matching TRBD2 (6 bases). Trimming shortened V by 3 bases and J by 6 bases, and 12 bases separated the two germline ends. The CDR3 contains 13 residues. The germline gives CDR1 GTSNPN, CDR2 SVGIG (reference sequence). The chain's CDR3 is CAWSVTSSNEQFF. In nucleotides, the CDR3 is TGTGCCTGGAGCGTGACTAGTAGCAATGAGCAGTTCTTC.

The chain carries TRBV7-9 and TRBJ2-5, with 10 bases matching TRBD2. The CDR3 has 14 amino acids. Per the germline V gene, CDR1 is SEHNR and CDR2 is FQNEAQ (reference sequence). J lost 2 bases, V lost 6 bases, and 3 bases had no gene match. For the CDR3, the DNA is TGTGCCAGCAGAACTAGCGGGACTCAAGAGACCCAGTACTTC. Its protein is CASRTSGTQETQYF.

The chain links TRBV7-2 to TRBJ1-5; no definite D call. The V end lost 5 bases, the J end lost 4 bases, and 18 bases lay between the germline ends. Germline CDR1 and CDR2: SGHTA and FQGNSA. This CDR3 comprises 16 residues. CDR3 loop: CASSTYVITVNQPQHF. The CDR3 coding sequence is TGTGCCAGCAGCACTTACGTGATTACGGTTAATCAGCCCCAGCATTTT.

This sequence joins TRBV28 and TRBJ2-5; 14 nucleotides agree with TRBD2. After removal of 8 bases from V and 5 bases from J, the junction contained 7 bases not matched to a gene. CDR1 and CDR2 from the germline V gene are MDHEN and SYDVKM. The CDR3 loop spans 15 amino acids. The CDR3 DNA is TGTGCCAGCGGACCCGGGACTAGCGGGAGTGAGACCCAGTACTTC. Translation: CASGPGTSGSETQYF.

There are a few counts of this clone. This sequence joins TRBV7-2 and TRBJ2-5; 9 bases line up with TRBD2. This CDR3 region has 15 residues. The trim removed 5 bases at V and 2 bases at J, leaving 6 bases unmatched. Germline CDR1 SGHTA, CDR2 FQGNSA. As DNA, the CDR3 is TGTGCCAGCAGCCCTGGGCTAGCGGGGCAAGAGACCCAGTACTTC. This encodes CASSPGLAGQETQYF.

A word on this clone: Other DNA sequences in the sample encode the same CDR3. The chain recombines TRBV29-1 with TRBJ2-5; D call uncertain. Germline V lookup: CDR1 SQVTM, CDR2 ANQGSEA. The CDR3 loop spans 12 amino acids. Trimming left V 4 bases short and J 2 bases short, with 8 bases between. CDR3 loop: CSVVRGQETQYF. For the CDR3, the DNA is TGCAGCGTTGTGCGAGGACAAGAGACCCAGTACTTC.

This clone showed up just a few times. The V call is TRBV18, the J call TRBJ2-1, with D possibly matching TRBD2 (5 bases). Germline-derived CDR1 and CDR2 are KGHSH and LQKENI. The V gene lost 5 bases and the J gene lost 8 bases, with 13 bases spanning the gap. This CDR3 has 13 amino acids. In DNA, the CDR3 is TGTGCCAGCTCAGAGACCCTAGCCGATGAGCAGTTCTTC. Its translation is CASSETLADEQFF.

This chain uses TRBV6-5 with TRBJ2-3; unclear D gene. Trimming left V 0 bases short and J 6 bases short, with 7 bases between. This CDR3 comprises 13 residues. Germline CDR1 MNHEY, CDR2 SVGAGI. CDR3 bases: TGTGCCAGCAGTTACTCACGCGTCGATACGCAGTATTTT. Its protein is CASSYSRVDTQYF.

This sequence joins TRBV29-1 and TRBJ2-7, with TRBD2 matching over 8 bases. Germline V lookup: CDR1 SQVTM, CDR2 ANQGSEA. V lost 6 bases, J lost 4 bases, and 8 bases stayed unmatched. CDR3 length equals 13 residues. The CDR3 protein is CSVGSSGPYEQYF. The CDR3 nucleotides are TGCAGCGTGGGCTCTAGCGGGCCTTACGAGCAGTACTTC.

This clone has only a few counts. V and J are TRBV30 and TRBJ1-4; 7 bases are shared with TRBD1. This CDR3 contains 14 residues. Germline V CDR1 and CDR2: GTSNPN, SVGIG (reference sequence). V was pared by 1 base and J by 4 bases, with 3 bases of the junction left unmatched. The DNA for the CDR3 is TGTGCCTGGAGTGCGGGACAGTTTAATGAAAAACTGTTTTTT. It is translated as CAWSAGQFNEKLFF.

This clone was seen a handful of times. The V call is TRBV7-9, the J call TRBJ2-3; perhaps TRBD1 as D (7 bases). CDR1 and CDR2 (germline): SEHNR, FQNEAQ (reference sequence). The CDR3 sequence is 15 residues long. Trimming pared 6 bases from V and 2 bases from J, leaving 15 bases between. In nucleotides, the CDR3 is TGTGCCAGCAGAATTATCAGGGGGGACACAGATACGCAGTATTTT. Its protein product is CASRIIRGDTDTQYF.

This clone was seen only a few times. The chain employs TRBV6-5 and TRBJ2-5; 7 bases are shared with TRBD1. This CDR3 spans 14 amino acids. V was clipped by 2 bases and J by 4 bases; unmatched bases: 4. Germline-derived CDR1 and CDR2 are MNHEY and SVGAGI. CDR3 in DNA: TGTGCCAGCAGTTACAACAGGGGCCTAGAGACCCAGTACTTC. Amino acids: CASSYNRGLETQYF.

CDR3 coding DNA: TGCGCCAGCGGGAAAACAGGGAGCTCTGGAAACACCATATATTTT. As protein: CASGKTGSSGNTIYF. The chain joins TRBV23-1 to TRBJ1-3; possibly TRBD1 for D (6 bases). TRBV23-1 is an ORF, with its function uncertain. V shed 8 bases and J shed 0 bases, with 14 bases lying between them. The CDR3 spans 15 residues.

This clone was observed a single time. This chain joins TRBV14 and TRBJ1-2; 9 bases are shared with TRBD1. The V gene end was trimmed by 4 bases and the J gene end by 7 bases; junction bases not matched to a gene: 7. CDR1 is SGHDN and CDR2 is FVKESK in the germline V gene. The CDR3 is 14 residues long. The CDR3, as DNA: TGTGCCAGCAGCCTTCCGGGACAGGGTTTTGGCTACACCTTC. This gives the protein CASSLPGQGFGYTF.